The sequence of this TCR beta chain was determined in a study of cytomegalovirus exposure and HLA in healthy donors. On this clone itself: Its antigen remains unidentified.

Whole-study results and caveats: A later analysis, which compared TCR beta chains of equal frequency, found the HLA-associated ones more clonally expanded. Using a false discovery rate of 0.05, a later analysis showed that 16,951 TCR beta sequences were associated with HLA alleles. TCR beta V- and J-gene trimming was later associated with a missense DCLRE1C variant.

Amplification used 60 Vbeta primers and 13 Jbeta primers. The table came from immunoSEQ multiplex PCR; TCRdb's copy has only in-frame clones and leaves some out. The sample yields about 46,000 clones, of which the top ten take up under 1.3%. The germline CDR1 and CDR2 sequences are SSHAT and FNYEAQ (reference sequence). The V gene end was trimmed by 4 bases and the J gene end by 2 bases; junction bases not matched to a gene: 6. The CDR3 length is 17 residues. Donors counted as nominally healthy when sampled, yet unrecorded immune exposures were likely. This sequence originates from a woman aged 40 to 55 in good health and CMV-seronegative. Sequencing used PBMCs. The J gene is TRBJ2-3, the V gene TRBV7-7; 13 bases are a match to TRBD2. DNA for the CDR3: TGTGCCAGCAGCTCCGGGACTAGCGGGGCTAACACAGATACGCAGTATTTT. Its protein is CASSSGTSGANTDTQYF.